Presented here are 16 T cell receptor beta chains from one specimen sequenced in a study of blood T cell repertoires in COVID-19. Sequenced by immunoSEQ multiplex PCR; TCRdb stores in-frame clones only, minus some. The sample lists over 130,000 clones; roughly 82% were seen once. Sequencing was done on a sample of peripheral blood. Every receptor here comes from a man aged 70-80 years with acute or convalescent COVID-19.

This clone was counted ten times or more. The V and J genes are TRBV28 and TRBJ2-7; D gene unclear. This CDR3 has 13 amino acids. The germline CDR1 and CDR2 sequences are MDHEN and SYDVKM. Trimming shortened V by 3 bases and J by 3 bases, and 9 bases separated the two germline ends. The CDR3 loop reads CASSFGTYYEQYF. CDR3 nucleotides: TGTGCCAGCAGTTTTGGCACGTACTACGAGCAGTACTTC. Together with reference TRBV28 and TRBJ2-7, the CDR3 gives the full variable domain: DVKVTQSSRYLVKRTGEKVFLECVQDMDHENMFWYRQDPGLGLRLIYFSYDVKMKEKGDIPEGYSVSREKKERFSLILESASTNQTSMYLCASSFGTYYEQYFGPGTRLTVT.

The genes are TRBV7-9 and TRBJ1-3, with 7 positions matching TRBD1. CDR1 and CDR2 (germline): SEHNR, FQNEAQ (reference sequence). The junction had 7 bases not matched to a gene; V was cut back by 5 bases and J by 0 bases. CDR3 size: 16 residues. The CDR3 loop is CASSPRQGGSGNTIYF. The CDR3 DNA reads as TGTGCCAGCAGCCCTAGACAGGGCGGCTCTGGAAACACCATATATTTT.

This chain uses TRBV6-6 with TRBJ1-1; TRBD1 matches 7 bases. The V gene end was trimmed by 5 bases and the J gene end by 5 bases; junction bases not matched to a gene: 5. CDR1 is MNHNY and CDR2 is SVGAGI in the germline V gene (reference sequence). The CDR3 contains 13 residues. DNA of the CDR3: TGTGCCAGCAGTAAACCAGGGGGGACTGAAGCTTTCTTT. Protein product: CASSKPGGTEAFF.

The V gene is TRBV1, the J gene TRBJ2-7; the tabulated D call, TRBD2, remains unverified against the DNA. TRBV1 is a listed pseudogene. The CDR3 spans 15 residues. This chain's CDR3 is CTSSQIAGTGYEQYF. The CDR3 DNA reads as TGCACCAGCAGCCAAATTGCGGGCACGGGATACGAGCAGTACTTC.

The chain carries TRBV7-3 and TRBJ2-7; 7 bases are shared with TRBD1. The CDR3 is 14 residues long. Trimming took 5 bases from V and 3 from J; bases not matched to a gene: 7. CDR1 and CDR2 (germline): SGHTA, FQGTGA. In DNA, the CDR3 is TGTGCCAGCAGCCCCATGGCAGGGGGCTACGAGCAGTACTTC. Amino acids: CASSPMAGGYEQYF.

CDR3 residues: CASSGASGGFFDTGELFF. The DNA of the CDR3 is TGTGCCAGCTCGGGGGCTAGCGGTGGTTTTTTCGACACCGGGGAGCTGTTTTTT. The chain combines TRBV18 with TRBJ2-2, with TRBD2 as a possible D gene (7 bases). In germline, CDR1 is KGHSH, CDR2 LQKENI. V dropped 6 bases and J dropped 3 bases, with 23 bases sitting between them. The CDR3 sequence is 18 residues long.

The V and J genes are TRBV11-1 and TRBJ1-1; D uncertain. Germline values: CDR1 SGHAT, CDR2 FQDESV (reference sequence). The CDR3 has 15 residues. Trimming left V 5 bases short and J 2 bases short, with 15 bases between. This CDR3 reads CASSPQTAANTEAFF. CDR3 nucleotides: TGTGCCAGCAGCCCACAAACAGCCGCAAACACTGAAGCTTTCTTT. The variable domain in full, completed from reference TRBV11-1 and TRBJ1-1, reads EAEVAQSPRYKITEKSQAVAFWCDPISGHATLYWYRQILGQGPELLVQFQDESVVDDSQLPKDRFSAERLKGVDSTLKIQPAELGDSAMYLCASSPQTAANTEAFFGQGTRLTVV.

J is TRBJ2-1 and V is TRBV19; 8 nucleotides line up with TRBD2. This CDR3 region has 13 residues. Germline CDR1 is LNHDA and CDR2 is SQIVND (reference sequence). Trimming at V came to 3 bases and at J to 10 bases, leaving 5 bases not matched to a gene. CDR3 amino acids: CASSIISGMEQFF. The CDR3 nucleotides read TGTGCCAGTAGTATCATTAGCGGGATGGAGCAGTTCTTC.

The J gene is TRBJ2-7, the V gene TRBV18; 7 positions agree with TRBD1. V was pared by 2 bases and J by 0 bases, with 7 bases of the junction left unmatched. CDR3 length equals 16 residues. CDR1 KGHSH and CDR2 LQKENI come from the germline V gene. The CDR3 loop reads CASSPSRDSYSYEQYF. CDR3 bases: TGTGCCAGCTCACCAAGCCGGGACAGCTACTCCTACGAGCAGTACTTC.

In DNA, the CDR3 is TGTGCCAGCAGTCGGGACAGTTCTAATTCACCCCTCCACTTT. Its translation is CASSRDSSNSPLHF. The chain employs TRBV28 and TRBJ1-6, with 7 bases aligning to TRBD1. The V segment lost 5 bases and the J segment 6 bases; nucleotides outside the gene matches: 4. This CDR3 is 14 amino acids long. In germline, CDR1 is MDHEN, CDR2 SYDVKM.

The rearrangement links TRBV2 to TRBJ1-5, with 8 bases aligning to TRBD1. Trimming at V came to 10 bases and at J to 2 bases, leaving 10 bases not matched to a gene. CDR3 length equals 15 residues. Germline-derived CDR1 and CDR2 are SNHLY and FYNNEI. The CDR3 loop reads CATSSLTGGNQPQHF. The CDR3 region has the DNA TGTGCCACCTCCTCCTTGACAGGGGGCAATCAGCCCCAGCATTTT.

This chain links TRBV29-1 with TRBJ2-7, with a possible D match to TRBD2 (6 bases). The germline V gene has CDR1 SQVTM and CDR2 ANQGSEA. The CDR3 is 14 amino acids. V shed 6 bases and J shed 6 bases, with 21 bases lying between them. CDR3 region: CSVRATSPGGEQYF. The CDR3, as DNA: TGCAGCGTACGGGCGACGAGCCCCGGGGGCGAGCAGTACTTC.

Notes on this clone: The sample has other DNA sequences that encode this CDR3 too. The chain carries TRBV18 and TRBJ2-3; 11 positions match TRBD1. The CDR3 runs 15 residues. CDR1 KGHSH and CDR2 LQKENI come from the germline V gene. V lost 3 bases, J lost 4 bases, and 3 bases stayed unmatched. The chain's CDR3 is CASSPPGQGADTQYF. CDR3 coding DNA: TGTGCCAGCTCACCTCCGGGACAGGGGGCAGATACGCAGTATTTT.

The genes are TRBV28 and TRBJ1-6, with 10 bases lining up with TRBD1. The CDR3 length is 14 residues. J gave up 13 bases and V 5 bases, and 8 bases lay outside the gene matches. Looked up from germline, CDR1 is MDHEN and CDR2 is SYDVKM. The CDR3 region is CASSVTGGQRPLHF. CDR3 in DNA: TGTGCCAGCAGTGTGACAGGGGGCCAGAGGCCCCTCCACTTT.

The chain combines TRBV3-1 (or the pseudogene TRBV3-2) with TRBJ1-6; 10 positions match TRBD1. J lost 9 bases, V lost 4 bases, and 3 bases had no gene match. Germline CDR1 LGHDT, CDR2 YNNKEL (reference sequence). CDR3 length: 14 residues. The CDR3 reads CASSPRQGASPLHF. The CDR3 DNA reads as TGTGCCAGCAGCCCCCGACAGGGGGCTTCACCCCTCCACTTT.

This chain links TRBV3-1 (or the pseudogene TRBV3-2) with TRBJ2-1, with 7 bases matching TRBD2. Per germline, CDR1 LGHDT and CDR2 YNNKEL (reference sequence). The V gene end was trimmed by 2 bases and the J gene end by 0 bases; junction bases not matched to a gene: 4. The CDR3 contains 16 residues. The CDR3 DNA sequence: TGTGCCAGCAGCCAACCCCCTAGCGGCTCCTACAATGAGCAGTTCTTC. Translating gives CASSQPPSGSYNEQFF.